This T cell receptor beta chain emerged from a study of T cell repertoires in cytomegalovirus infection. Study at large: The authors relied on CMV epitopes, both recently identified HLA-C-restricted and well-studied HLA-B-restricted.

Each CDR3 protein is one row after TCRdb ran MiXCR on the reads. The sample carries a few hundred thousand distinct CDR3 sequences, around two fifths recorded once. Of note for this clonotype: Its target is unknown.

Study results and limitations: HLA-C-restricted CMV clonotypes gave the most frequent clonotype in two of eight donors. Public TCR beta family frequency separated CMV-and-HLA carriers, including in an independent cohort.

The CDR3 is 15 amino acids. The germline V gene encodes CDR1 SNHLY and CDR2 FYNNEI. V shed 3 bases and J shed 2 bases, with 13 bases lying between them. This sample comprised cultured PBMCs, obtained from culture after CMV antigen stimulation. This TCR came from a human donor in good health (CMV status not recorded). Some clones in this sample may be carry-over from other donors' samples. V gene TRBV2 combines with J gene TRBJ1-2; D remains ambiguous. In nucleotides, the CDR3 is TGTGCCAGCAGTGAGGTGCGGGATCCCAACTATGGCTACACCTTC. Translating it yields CASSEVRDPNYGYTF.